The 19 T cell receptor delta chains presented below share a single source sample, sequenced in a study of gamma-delta chains in newborns, infants, children. TCRdb called clones from the reads again using CATT. The sample records roughly 5,000 delta-chain clones, under 4% being singletons. The sequenced sample was blood. These receptors came from a child who was a newborn, infant or young child, either healthy, febrile or measles-vaccinated (not recorded which).

This clone was observed a handful of times. A read error may be the cause here, since a much bigger clone is one base away. Within the sample, other DNA sequences also encode this same CDR3. This chain uses TRDV1 with TRDJ3; TRDD3 agrees at 7 bases. V lost 3 bases, J lost 2 bases, and 10 bases stayed unmatched. Germline-derived CDR1 and CDR2 are TSWWSYY and QGS. CDR3 length equals 19 residues. CDR3 bases: TGTGCTCTTGGGGAGGGAGGGGGATCCGAGACCTGGGACACCCGACAGATGTTTTTC. Its translation is CALGEGGGSETWDTRQMFF.

This clone was picked up a small number of times. A much larger clonotype is one base distant, so this may be a read error. This sample also contains other DNA sequences that code for the same CDR3. The rearrangement links TRAV29/DV5 to TRDJ2, with D perhaps TRDD3 (7 bases). The ends were cut back, 0 bases at V and 4 bases at J, with 25 bases in the middle. This CDR3 spans 19 amino acids. CDR1 NSMFDY and CDR2 ISSIKDK come from the germline V gene. DNA of the CDR3: TGTGCAGCAAGCGTTCCTAGCGGGGGATCTCTCTCCCCGACAGCACAACTCTTCTTT. Translation: CAASVPSGGSLSPTAQLFF.

This clone was counted only a few times. The protein held in TCRdb is that of a much larger clone and does not match this DNA's translation at residue 15, likely because of a read error; the protein shown is translated from the DNA. The V call is TRDV1, the J call TRDJ2; D is perhaps TRDD3 (6 bases). The CDR3 is 17 residues long. Germline V lookup: CDR1 TSWWSYY, CDR2 QGS. CDR3 sequence reads: CALGELGGPPFTAQPFF. CDR3 in DNA: TGTGCTCTTGGGGAACTAGGGGGACCACCATTTACAGCACAACCCTTCTTT.

This clone was seen only a few times. The protein TCRdb gives is from a much larger clone and does not agree with this DNA's translation at residue 12, likely a read error; the protein shown here comes from the DNA. The rearrangement links TRDV3 to TRDJ3; TRDD3 aligns across 7 bases. From germline, CDR1 is TVYSNPD and CDR2 GDNSRS (reference sequence). This CDR3 is built from 19 residues. For the CDR3, the DNA is TGTGCCTTTCAGAACACTGGGGTCCCCTTCTCCCGGGACACCCGACAGATGTTTTTC. This sequence encodes CAFQNTGVPFSRDTRQMFF.

This clone was seen more than once but under ten times. TCRdb pairs this DNA with a much larger clone's protein that differs at residue 6, likely a read error; the protein shown was translated from the DNA. The V gene is TRDV1, the J gene TRDJ2; the D is unclear. Trimming shortened V by 2 bases and J by 2 bases, and 9 bases separated the two germline ends. CDR1 is TSWWSYY and CDR2 is QGS in the germline V gene. This CDR3 contains 15 residues. The CDR3 region has the DNA TGTGCTCTTGGGGAAGGGGCGGGATTGACAGCACAACTCTTCTTT. This sequence encodes CALGEGAGLTAQLFF.

This clone was detected a few times. The protein given by TCRdb reflects a much larger clone and differs at residue 5 from this DNA's translation, likely from a read error; the protein shown is the DNA's translation. The chain recombines TRDV2 with TRDJ1; 12 nucleotides align to TRDD3. V lost 3 bases to trimming and J lost 3 bases; unmatched junction nucleotides: 10. The CDR3 sequence is 17 residues long. Germline V gives CDR1 GEAIGNYY, CDR2 EKD. The CDR3 bases are TGTGCCTGTGACCCGGGTCTGGGGGATACGCGTCCCGATAAACTCATCTTT. Its protein is CACDPGLGDTRPDKLIF.

Details on this clone: A much bigger clone sits one base away, suggesting this may be a read error. This chain uses TRDV1 with TRDJ2; a weak D match, TRDD3 (6 bases). This CDR3 is built from 20 residues. The germline V gene has CDR1 TSWWSYY and CDR2 QGS. CDR3 loop: CALGELYGWGETPPTAQPFF. The CDR3 DNA is TGTGCTCTTGGGGAACTATATGGGTGGGGGGAAACGCCACCGACAGCACAACCCTTCTTT.

This clone is labeled medium-sized. The genes are TRDV2 and TRDJ3, with 11 positions matching TRDD3. Germline V gene lookup returns CDR1 GEAIGNYY and CDR2 EKD. The CDR3 length is 18 residues. V lost 2 bases to trimming and J lost 2 bases; unmatched junction nucleotides: 4. The chain's CDR3 is CACDKVLGDTWDTRQMFF. In DNA form, the CDR3 reads TGTGCCTGTGACAAAGTACTGGGGGATACCTGGGACACCCGACAGATGTTTTTC.

This clone was seen a few times. TCRdb shows a much larger clone's protein in place of this DNA's translation, and the two differ at residue 4, likely through a read error; the protein shown is translated from the DNA. The genes are TRDV2 and TRDJ3; 12 bases align to TRDD3. From germline, CDR1 is GEAIGNYY and CDR2 EKD. V lost 5 bases to trimming and J lost 0 bases; unmatched junction nucleotides: 4. This CDR3 is 18 amino acids long. The CDR3 loop is CACGLLGDTSWDTRQMFF. CDR3 DNA: TGTGCCTGTGGCCTACTGGGGGATACCTCCTGGGACACCCGACAGATGTTTTTC.

This clone turned up a few times. A read error is likely here: a far larger clone is one base away. The chain is built from TRDV2 and TRDJ3; 11 nucleotides align to TRDD3. The germline V gene encodes CDR1 GEAIGNYY and CDR2 EKD. The CDR3 is made up of 19 amino acids. Germline trimming cut 0 bases from V and 2 bases from J; bases unmatched to any gene: 5. CDR3 in amino acids: CACDTVLGDSPWDTRQMFF. The CDR3 DNA reads as TGTGCCTGTGACACCGTACTGGGGGATAGCCCCTGGGACACCCGACAGATGTTTTTC.

Concerning this clone: One base separates it from a far larger clone, so it is likely a read error. Other DNA sequences in this sample translate to the same CDR3. V gene TRDV2 combines with J gene TRDJ3, with 10 bases matching TRDD3. The germline CDR1 and CDR2 sequences are GEAIGNYY and EKD. The CDR3 sequence is 18 residues long. CDR3 sequence (DNA): TGTGCCTGTGACACTGGGGGATACAACTCCTGGGACACCCGTCAGATGTTTTTC. The encoded protein is CACDTGGYNSWDTRQMFF.

As regards this clone: The TCRdb record carries a much larger clone's protein, which differs from this DNA's translation at residue 3; a read error is the likely cause, and the protein listed here is the DNA translation. This chain joins TRDV2 and TRDJ3, with D possibly being TRDD3 (5 bases). This CDR3 spans 18 amino acids. Germline values: CDR1 GEAIGNYY, CDR2 EKD. CDR3 residues: CAYDVRISTAWDPRQMFF. The DNA for the CDR3 is TGTGCCTATGACGTCAGGATTTCGACCGCCTGGGACCCCCGACAGATGTTTTTC.

A note on this clone: With a much larger clone just one base away, this may be a read error. The rearrangement uses TRDV1 and TRDJ1, with D perhaps assigned TRDD2 or TRDD3 (9 bases each). In germline, CDR1 is TSWWSYY, CDR2 QGS. V shed 2 bases and J shed 3 bases, with 34 bases lying between them. The CDR3 covers 22 residues. DNA of the CDR3: TGTGCTCTTGGGGAATATCGTGCCTTCCTACGTACTGGGGGACGAAGTCCCGATAAACTCATCTTT. Encoded protein: CALGEYRAFLRTGGRSPDKLIF.

A note on this clone: TCRdb's protein, taken from a much larger clone, differs from this DNA's translation at residue 3, likely owing to a read error; the protein displayed comes from the DNA. The J gene is TRDJ2, the V gene TRDV2; TRDD3 agrees at 7 bases. CDR3 length equals 16 residues. Germline lookup yields CDR1 GEAIGNYY and CDR2 EKD. The CDR3 nucleotides are TGTGCCTTTGACACTAGTGGGGGAGCTTTGACAGCACAACTCTTCTTT. Protein product: CAFDTSGGALTAQLFF.

This clone was seen only a few times. The protein TCRdb lists belongs to a much larger clone and differs from this DNA's translation at residue 7, which points to a read error; the protein shown is made from the DNA. The chain uses TRDV2 and TRDJ1; perhaps TRDD3 as D (5 bases). The length of the CDR3 is 17 residues. The V end was cut by 3 bases, the J end by 1 base, with 20 bases between. The germline CDR1 and CDR2 sequences are GEAIGNYY and EKD. CDR3 coding DNA: TGTGCCTGTGACCACCGCAGAGGGGACTTGGGCACCGATAAACTCATCTTT. It encodes CACDHRRGDLGTDKLIF.

A remark on this clone: This sequence is one base from a far larger clone and is likely a read error. The sample has other DNA sequences that encode this CDR3 too. The chain links TRDV2 to TRDJ2; D might be TRDD3 (6 bases). Trimming shortened V by 7 bases and J by 0 bases, and 20 bases separated the two germline ends. In germline, CDR1 is GEAIGNYY, CDR2 EKD. CDR3 length: 17 amino acids. CDR3 in DNA: TGTGCCTGCGACCCCATGGGGGCCGCCTCTTTGACAGCACAACTCTTCTTT. Protein: CACDPMGAASLTAQLFF.

Turning to this clone: For this DNA, TCRdb reports the protein of a much larger clone, which diverges at residue 12, most likely from a read error; the protein presented here is translated directly from the DNA. CDR3 protein: CACDYWGSSWDARQMFF. CDR3 nucleotides: TGTGCCTGTGATTACTGGGGGAGCTCCTGGGACGCCCGACAGATGTTTTTC. The chain joins TRDV2 to TRDJ3; 9 bases map to TRDD3. The CDR3 runs 17 residues. Germline V gene lookup returns CDR1 GEAIGNYY and CDR2 EKD.

This clone was seen a few times. This DNA translates differently at residue 14 from the TCRdb protein, which is that of a much larger clone; a read error is likely, and the protein shown is the DNA's own translation. The chain uses TRDV3 and TRDJ3; 7 bases line up with TRDD3. Germline V gives CDR1 TVYSNPD, CDR2 GDNSRS (reference sequence). The CDR3 loop spans 18 amino acids. This CDR3 reads CAFSCGIQVSWDTLQMFF. The CDR3, as DNA: TGTGCCTTTAGCTGCGGGATACAGGTCTCCTGGGACACCCTACAGATGTTTTTC.

By share, this clone counts as medium-sized. A much bigger clone sits one base away, suggesting this may be a read error. J is TRDJ3 and V is TRDV2, with 8 bases matching TRDD3. Germline values: CDR1 GEAIGNYY, CDR2 EKD. V lost 3 bases, J lost 0 bases, and 6 bases stayed unmatched. The length of the CDR3 is 18 residues. CDR3 sequence: CACDVLGASSWDTRQMFF. The CDR3 nucleotides are TGTGCCTGTGACGTACTGGGGGCTAGCTCCTGGGACACCCGACAGATGTTTTTC.